These T cell receptor beta chains were read from a single sample in a study of T cell repertoires in cytomegalovirus infection. No antigen is known for these receptors. Each CDR3 protein gets one entry after TCRdb re-called the reads with MiXCR. The sample shows approximately 770,000 distinct CDR3 sequences, under 35% of them seen only once. Source: cultured CD8+ T cells from PBMCs, taken from culture after CMV antigen stimulation. The source is a human donor in good health (CMV status not recorded). Some clones in this sample may be carry-over from other donors' samples. Both conserved end residues are part of each CDR3. D genes are given only for firm matches. For some rows the clone size is stated as once, few or many, or as a class when expanded; others skip it.

v_call: TRBV10-3
d_call: NA
j_call: TRBJ2-2
clone_size: NA
cdr3_nt: TGTGCCATCAGTGAGAGGGCCAAGGGAAACACCGGGGAGCTGTTTTTT
cdr3_aa: CAISERAKGNTGELFF

v_call: TRBV7-9
d_call: NA
j_call: TRBJ1-2
clone_size: few
cdr3_nt: TGTGCCAGCAGCTTGGGACCTGGGGGCTACACCTTC
cdr3_aa: CASSLGPGGYTF

v_call: TRBV7-9
d_call: NA
j_call: TRBJ1-2
clone_size: NA
cdr3_nt: TGTGCCAGCAGCCCCCTCGGGATCAGCTATGGCTACACCTTC
cdr3_aa: CASSPLGISYGYTF

v_call: TRBV6-6
d_call: NA
j_call: TRBJ1-2
clone_size: NA
cdr3_nt: TGTGCCACGCTGGCGGGCGGCTACACCTTC
cdr3_aa: CATLAGGYTF

v_call: TRBV11-2
d_call: TRBD1
j_call: TRBJ2-1
clone_size: NA
cdr3_nt: TGTGCCAGCAGCTGGCCCCGGGACAGGTTCAATGAGCAGTTCTTC
cdr3_aa: CASSWPRDRFNEQFF

v_call: TRBV19
d_call: NA
j_call: TRBJ2-3
clone_size: NA
cdr3_nt: TGTGCCAGTAGTTGGACAGCCCGGAGTAGCACAGATACGCAGTATTTT
cdr3_aa: CASSWTARSSTDTQYF

v_call: TRBV20-1
d_call: NA
j_call: TRBJ1-2
clone_size: NA
cdr3_nt: TGCAGTGCTAGAGTGGCAGGCTACACCTTC
cdr3_aa: CSARVAGYTF

v_call: TRBV12-3/TRBV12-4
d_call: NA
j_call: TRBJ2-5
clone_size: few
cdr3_nt: TGTGCCAGCAGTTTAATGGTGTGGGGCCAGCCGCGGCAAGAGACCCAGTACTTC
cdr3_aa: CASSLMVWGQPRQETQYF

v_call: TRBV10-1
d_call: NA
j_call: TRBJ2-2
clone_size: few
cdr3_nt: TGCGCCAGCAGTGGACACCCGAACACCGGGGAGCTGTTTTTT
cdr3_aa: CASSGHPNTGELFF

v_call: TRBV7-6
d_call: TRBD2
j_call: TRBJ2-5
clone_size: few
cdr3_nt: TGTGCCAGCAGCCCGCCAACTAGCGGGAGCCAAGAGACCCAGTACTTC
cdr3_aa: CASSPPTSGSQETQYF

v_call: TRBV9
d_call: TRBD1
j_call: TRBJ1-2
clone_size: NA
cdr3_nt: TGTGCCAGCAACGACAGGGGGAATTATGGCTACACCTTC
cdr3_aa: CASNDRGNYGYTF

v_call: TRBV7-2
d_call: TRBD2
j_call: TRBJ2-3
clone_size: many
cdr3_nt: TGTGCCAGCAGCTCGCCACTAGCGGGGGCGGGGGATACGCAGTATTTT
cdr3_aa: CASSSPLAGAGDTQYF

v_call: TRBV5-6
d_call: TRBD1
j_call: TRBJ2-3
clone_size: NA
cdr3_nt: TGTGCCAGCAGCTTGAGAGGGGGCAAAACAGATACGCAGTATTTT
cdr3_aa: CASSLRGGKTDTQYF

v_call: TRBV7-8
d_call: NA
j_call: TRBJ2-5
clone_size: NA
cdr3_nt: TGTGCCAGCAGCCCAGGGATAGGCCGTAACACAGCAGGCACCCAGTACTTC
cdr3_aa: CASSPGIGRNTAGTQYF

v_call: TRBV13
d_call: NA
j_call: TRBJ1-2
clone_size: NA
cdr3_nt: TGTGCCAGCAGCCGAAATCGTCACTATGGCTACACCTTC
cdr3_aa: CASSRNRHYGYTF

v_call: TRBV28
d_call: NA
j_call: TRBJ1-4
clone_size: few
cdr3_nt: TGTGCCAGCAGTTTTTTCAGGACAGATCCTGCAACTAATGAAAAACTGTTTTTT
cdr3_aa: CASSFFRTDPATNEKLFF

v_call: TRBV20-1
d_call: TRBD1
j_call: TRBJ1-1
clone_size: many
cdr3_nt: TGCAGTGCTCGGACAGGTCCGGGCACTGAAGCTTTCTTT
cdr3_aa: CSARTGPGTEAFF

v_call: TRBV7-8
d_call: NA
j_call: TRBJ2-7
clone_size: many
cdr3_nt: TGTGCCAGCAGCTTAGGAAGGAATCCAACCTACGAGCAGTACTTC
cdr3_aa: CASSLGRNPTYEQYF

v_call: TRBV27
d_call: TRBD2
j_call: TRBJ2-3
clone_size: NA
cdr3_nt: TGTGCCAGCAGTGCTAGACTAGCGGGGGGCAGCACAGATACGCAGTATTTT
cdr3_aa: CASSARLAGGSTDTQYF

v_call: TRBV6-2/TRBV6-3
d_call: TRBD1
j_call: TRBJ1-2
clone_size: few
cdr3_nt: TGTGCCAGCAGTTACCAGGGGACAGCTACTTATGGCTACACCTTC
cdr3_aa: CASSYQGTATYGYTF

v_call: TRBV7-6
d_call: NA
j_call: TRBJ2-1
clone_size: NA
cdr3_nt: TGTGCCAGCAGCCCCCAACTGGGGGAGCAGTTCTTC
cdr3_aa: CASSPQLGEQFF

v_call: TRBV18
d_call: NA
j_call: TRBJ1-1
clone_size: NA
cdr3_nt: TGTGCCAGCTCACCAAATCCGGCACAGGTGGGGCGAGGGAACACTGAAGCTTTCTTT
cdr3_aa: CASSPNPAQVGRGNTEAFF

v_call: TRBV6-2/TRBV6-3
d_call: TRBD1
j_call: TRBJ2-2
clone_size: few
cdr3_nt: TGTGCCAGCAGTTTTACGACCTCCCGAGGGACAGGGGCCACCGGGGAGCTGTTTTTT
cdr3_aa: CASSFTTSRGTGATGELFF

v_call: TRBV20-1
d_call: TRBD1
j_call: TRBJ1-2
clone_size: NA
cdr3_nt: TGCAGTGCTAGAGATCCCGCAACAGGGGGCGCGGGTGGCTACACCTTC
cdr3_aa: CSARDPATGGAGGYTF

v_call: TRBV7-3
d_call: NA
j_call: TRBJ1-1
clone_size: many
cdr3_nt: TGTGCCAGCAGCTTAACGAACAGGGAGGCTTTCTTT
cdr3_aa: CASSLTNREAFF

v_call: TRBV6-1
d_call: NA
j_call: TRBJ1-2
clone_size: NA
cdr3_nt: TGTGCCAGCAGTGAAAGCCCAGAGAGCTATGGCTACACCTTC
cdr3_aa: CASSESPESYGYTF

v_call: TRBV11-3
d_call: NA
j_call: TRBJ2-1
clone_size: few
cdr3_nt: TGTGCCAGCAGCTTCCAGTTCGGGAAAAATGAGCAGTTCTTC
cdr3_aa: CASSFQFGKNEQFF

v_call: TRBV4-3
d_call: TRBD2
j_call: TRBJ2-3
clone_size: many
cdr3_nt: TGCGCCAGCAGCCAACCAGCGGGGGGCACAGATACGCAGTATTTT
cdr3_aa: CASSQPAGGTDTQYF

v_call: TRBV7-2
d_call: NA
j_call: TRBJ2-5
clone_size: many
cdr3_nt: TGTGCCAGCAGCTCATACCTCGGGAGCCAAGAGACCCAGTACTTC
cdr3_aa: CASSSYLGSQETQYF

v_call: TRBV7-4
d_call: TRBD1
j_call: TRBJ2-2
clone_size: few
cdr3_nt: TGTGCCAGCAGCCCCCGGACAGGGGTAACCGGGGAGCTGTTTTTT
cdr3_aa: CASSPRTGVTGELFF

v_call: TRBV12-3/TRBV12-4
d_call: NA
j_call: TRBJ1-1
clone_size: many
cdr3_nt: TGTGCCAGCCGTGGACAGCTGAACACTGAAGCTTTCTTT
cdr3_aa: CASRGQLNTEAFF

v_call: TRBV27
d_call: TRBD1
j_call: TRBJ2-7
clone_size: NA
cdr3_nt: TGTGCCAGCAGTTTGCCGGGACAGGGTCTACGCGAGCAGTACTTC
cdr3_aa: CASSLPGQGLREQYF

v_call: TRBV29-1
d_call: TRBD1
j_call: TRBJ1-2
clone_size: NA
cdr3_nt: TGCAGCGTGGGAAACCGGGACAGGGAGAACTATGGCTACACCTTC
cdr3_aa: CSVGNRDRENYGYTF

v_call: TRBV29-1
d_call: TRBD1
j_call: TRBJ2-7
clone_size: NA
cdr3_nt: TGCAGCGTTGGGACAGGGGGATCCTACGAGCAGTACTTC
cdr3_aa: CSVGTGGSYEQYF

v_call: TRBV6-1
d_call: TRBD1
j_call: TRBJ2-3
clone_size: many
cdr3_nt: TGTGCCAGCAGTGCAGGACAGGTCTATCCTAGCACAGATACGCAGTATTTT
cdr3_aa: CASSAGQVYPSTDTQYF

v_call: TRBV2
d_call: TRBD1
j_call: TRBJ1-1
clone_size: NA
cdr3_nt: TGTCCGCAGCCCGGGGTGTGGACAGGGGGTTCTCTCTGGACTGAAGCTTTCTTT
cdr3_aa: CPQPGVWTGGSLWTEAFF

v_call: TRBV7-9
d_call: NA
j_call: TRBJ1-5
clone_size: few
cdr3_nt: TGTGCCAGCAGCCAAGACAACCAGTATAGCAATCAGCCCCAGCATTTT
cdr3_aa: CASSQDNQYSNQPQHF

v_call: TRBV7-9
d_call: TRBD2
j_call: TRBJ2-1
clone_size: few
cdr3_nt: TGTGCCAGCAGCGGGACTAGCGGGGGTGCGAACAATGAGCAGTTCTTC
cdr3_aa: CASSGTSGGANNEQFF

v_call: TRBV19
d_call: NA
j_call: TRBJ2-1
clone_size: NA
cdr3_nt: TGTGCCATCCAGGACAGTTACAATGAGCAGTTCTTC
cdr3_aa: CAIQDSYNEQFF

v_call: TRBV7-9
d_call: NA
j_call: TRBJ2-1
clone_size: NA
cdr3_nt: TGTGCCAGCAGCGGGCCGACTAGGGCAGGATACAATGAGCAGTTCTTC
cdr3_aa: CASSGPTRAGYNEQFF

v_call: TRBV12-5
d_call: NA
j_call: TRBJ1-2
clone_size: few
cdr3_nt: TGTGCTAGTGGTTTTGGTAGGGAGGCTTCCTTC
cdr3_aa: CASGFGREASF

v_call: TRBV7-9
d_call: NA
j_call: TRBJ2-5
clone_size: few
cdr3_nt: TGTGCCAGCAGCCCCACTACGGGGACCCAGTACTTC
cdr3_aa: CASSPTTGTQYF

v_call: TRBV7-2
d_call: TRBD2
j_call: TRBJ2-2
clone_size: NA
cdr3_nt: TGTGCCAGCAGCTTCCCAACTAGCGGGGGGGCCGGTTCCGGGGAGCTGTTTTTT
cdr3_aa: CASSFPTSGGAGSGELFF

v_call: TRBV4-1
d_call: TRBD1
j_call: TRBJ1-5
clone_size: many
cdr3_nt: TGTGCCAGCAGTCAGGACAGGGGAAACCAGCCCCAGCATTTT
cdr3_aa: CASSQDRGNQPQHF

v_call: TRBV29-1
d_call: NA
j_call: TRBJ1-1
clone_size: few
cdr3_nt: TGCAGCGTCGGGGACCGTGGGGGCACTGAAGCTTTCTTT
cdr3_aa: CSVGDRGGTEAFF